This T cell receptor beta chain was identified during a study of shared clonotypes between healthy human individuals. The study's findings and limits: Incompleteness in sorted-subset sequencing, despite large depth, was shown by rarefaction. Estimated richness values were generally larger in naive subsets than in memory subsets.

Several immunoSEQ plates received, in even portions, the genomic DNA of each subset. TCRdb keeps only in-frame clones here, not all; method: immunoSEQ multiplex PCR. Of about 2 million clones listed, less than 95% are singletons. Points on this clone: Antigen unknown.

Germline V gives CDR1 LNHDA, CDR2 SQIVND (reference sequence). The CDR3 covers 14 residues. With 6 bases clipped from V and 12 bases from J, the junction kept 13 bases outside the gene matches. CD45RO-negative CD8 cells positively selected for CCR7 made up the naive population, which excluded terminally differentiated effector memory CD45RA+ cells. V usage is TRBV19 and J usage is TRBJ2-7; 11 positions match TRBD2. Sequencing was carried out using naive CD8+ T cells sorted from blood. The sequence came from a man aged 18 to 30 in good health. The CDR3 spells CASRRLAGTPPSYF. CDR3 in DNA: TGTGCCAGTAGACGACTAGCGGGAACTCCTCCCTCGTACTTC.